This T cell receptor (beta chain) was profiled in a study of blood T cells in healthy people across ages. This clonotype was seen more than once but under ten times. What it binds is not known. Study-wide findings and caveats: Higher diversity, along with more naive CD4+ cells, distinguished long-lived donors from aged donors.

With a J-beta primer mix and a sample-barcoded 5' primer, a second PCR ran roughly 6 to 11 cycles. A single record per CDR3 protein comes from TCRdb applying MiXCR to the 5' RACE reads. The sample includes under 2 million distinct CDR3 sequences, 30% to 40% of them seen just once. The CDR3 runs to 15 residues. Per the germline V gene, CDR1 is MNHEY and CDR2 is SMNVEV (reference sequence). V lost 0 bases, J lost 5 bases, and 11 bases lay in between. The origin of this receptor is a woman aged 25 to 39 in good health. V and J are TRBV27 and TRBJ2-1; D may correspond to TRBD1 or TRBD2 (5 bases each). Sequences were obtained from blood. This CDR3 reads CASSLSGAGNNEQFF. In DNA, the CDR3 is TGTGCCAGCAGTTTATCAGGGGCGGGTAACAATGAGCAGTTCTTC.